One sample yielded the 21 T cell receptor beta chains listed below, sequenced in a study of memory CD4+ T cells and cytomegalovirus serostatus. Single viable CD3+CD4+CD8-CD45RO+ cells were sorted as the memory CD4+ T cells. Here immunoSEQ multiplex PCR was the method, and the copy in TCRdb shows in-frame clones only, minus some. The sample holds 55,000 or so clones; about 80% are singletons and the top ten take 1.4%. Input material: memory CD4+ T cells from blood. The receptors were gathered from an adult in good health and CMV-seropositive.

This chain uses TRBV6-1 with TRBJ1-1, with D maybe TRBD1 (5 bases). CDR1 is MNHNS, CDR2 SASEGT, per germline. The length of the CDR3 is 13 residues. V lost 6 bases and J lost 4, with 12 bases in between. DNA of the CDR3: TGTGCCAGCAGAATGGGGCAGGGCACTGAAGCTTTCTTT. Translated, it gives CASRMGQGTEAFF.

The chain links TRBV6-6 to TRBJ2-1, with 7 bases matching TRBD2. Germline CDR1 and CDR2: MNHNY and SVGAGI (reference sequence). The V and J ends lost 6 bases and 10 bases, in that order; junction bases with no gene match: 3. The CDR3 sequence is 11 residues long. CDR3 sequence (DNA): TGTGCCAGCAGGCGGGAGATAGAGCAGTTCTTC. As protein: CASRREIEQFF.

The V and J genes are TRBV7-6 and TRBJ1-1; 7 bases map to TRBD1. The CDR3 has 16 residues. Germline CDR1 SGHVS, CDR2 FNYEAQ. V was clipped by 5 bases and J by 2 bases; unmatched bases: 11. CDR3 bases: TGTGCCAGCAGCCTCAGGTCGGGACAGACAAACACTGAAGCTTTCTTT. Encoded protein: CASSLRSGQTNTEAFF. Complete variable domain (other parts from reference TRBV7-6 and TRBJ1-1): GAGVSQSPRYKVTKRGQDVALRCDPISGHVSLYWYRQALGQGPEFLTYFNYEAQQDKSGLPNDRFSAERPEGSISTLTIQRTEQRDSAMYRCASSLRSGQTNTEAFFGQGTRLTVV.

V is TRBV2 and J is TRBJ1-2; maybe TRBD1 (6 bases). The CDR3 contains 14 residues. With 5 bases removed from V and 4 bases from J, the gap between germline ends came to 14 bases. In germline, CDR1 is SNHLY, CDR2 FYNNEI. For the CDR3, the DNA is TGTGCCAGCAGTTTTAGTCAAGGGGGCTATGGCTACACCTTC. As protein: CASSFSQGGYGYTF.

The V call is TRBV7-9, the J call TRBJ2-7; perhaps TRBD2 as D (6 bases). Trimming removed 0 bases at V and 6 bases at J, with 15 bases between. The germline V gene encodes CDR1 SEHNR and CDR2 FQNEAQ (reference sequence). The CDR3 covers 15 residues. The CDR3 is CASSLAGTAPGEQYF. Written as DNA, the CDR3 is TGTGCCAGCAGCTTAGCGGGGACTGCTCCAGGCGAGCAGTACTTC.

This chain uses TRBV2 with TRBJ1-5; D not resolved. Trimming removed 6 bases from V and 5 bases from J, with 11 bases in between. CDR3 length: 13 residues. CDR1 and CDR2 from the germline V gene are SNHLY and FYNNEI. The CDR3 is CASRVGGDQPQHF. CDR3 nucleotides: TGTGCCAGCAGGGTGGGCGGGGATCAGCCCCAGCATTTT.

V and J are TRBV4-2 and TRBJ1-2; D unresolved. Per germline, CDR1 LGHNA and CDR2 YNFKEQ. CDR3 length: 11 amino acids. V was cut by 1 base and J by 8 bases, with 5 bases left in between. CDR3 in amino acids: CASSQGEGYTF. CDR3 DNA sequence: TGTGCCAGCAGCCAAGGGGAGGGCTACACCTTC.

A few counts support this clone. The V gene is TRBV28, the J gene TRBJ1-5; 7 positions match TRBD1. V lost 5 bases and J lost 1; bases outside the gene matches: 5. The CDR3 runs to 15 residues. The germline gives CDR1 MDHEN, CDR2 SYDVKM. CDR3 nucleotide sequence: TGTGCCAGCAGTAGACAGGGTGGAAGCAATCAGCCCCAGCATTTT. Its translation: CASSRQGGSNQPQHF. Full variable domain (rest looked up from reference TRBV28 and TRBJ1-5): DVKVTQSSRYLVKRTGEKVFLECVQDMDHENMFWYRQDPGLGLRLIYFSYDVKMKEKGDIPEGYSVSREKKERFSLILESASTNQTSMYLCASSRQGGSNQPQHFGDGTRLSIL.

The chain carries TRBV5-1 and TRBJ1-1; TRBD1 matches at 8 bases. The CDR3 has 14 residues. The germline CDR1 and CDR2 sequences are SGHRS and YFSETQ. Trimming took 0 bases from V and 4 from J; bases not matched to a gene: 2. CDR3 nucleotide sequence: TGCGCCAGCAGCTTGGATGGACAGGGCACTGAAGCTTTCTTT. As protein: CASSLDGQGTEAFF.

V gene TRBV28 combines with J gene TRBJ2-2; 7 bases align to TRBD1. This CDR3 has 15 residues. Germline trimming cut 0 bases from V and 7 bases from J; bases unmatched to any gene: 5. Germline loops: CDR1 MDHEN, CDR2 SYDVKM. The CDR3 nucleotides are TGTGCCAGCAGTTTATGGAGGGGGCAAGGCGGGGAGCTGTTTTTT. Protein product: CASSLWRGQGGELFF.

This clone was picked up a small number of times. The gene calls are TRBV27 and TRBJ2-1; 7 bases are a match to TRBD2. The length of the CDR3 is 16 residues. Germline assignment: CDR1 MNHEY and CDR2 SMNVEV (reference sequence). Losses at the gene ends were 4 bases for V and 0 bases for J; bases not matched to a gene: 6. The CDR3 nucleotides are TGTGCCAGCAGTTCCCTCGCGGGAGTCTCCTACAATGAGCAGTTCTTC. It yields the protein CASSSLAGVSYNEQFF.

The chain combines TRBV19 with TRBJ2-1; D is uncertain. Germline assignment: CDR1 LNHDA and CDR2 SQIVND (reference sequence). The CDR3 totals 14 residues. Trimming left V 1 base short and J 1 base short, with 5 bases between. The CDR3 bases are TGTGCCAGTAGTATAGGGGGATCCTACAATGAGCAGTTCTTC. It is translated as CASSIGGSYNEQFF.

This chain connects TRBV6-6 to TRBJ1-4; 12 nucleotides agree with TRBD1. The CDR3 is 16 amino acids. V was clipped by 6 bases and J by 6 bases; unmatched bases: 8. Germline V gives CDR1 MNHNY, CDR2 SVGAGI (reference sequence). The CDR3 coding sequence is TGTGCCAGCAGAGCCCCGGGACAGGGGGCTTATGAAAAACTGTTTTTT. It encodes CASRAPGQGAYEKLFF.

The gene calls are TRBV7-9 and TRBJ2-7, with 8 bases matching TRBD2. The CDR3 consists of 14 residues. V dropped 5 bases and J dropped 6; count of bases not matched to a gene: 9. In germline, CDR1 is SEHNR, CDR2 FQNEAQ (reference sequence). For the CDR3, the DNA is TGTGCCAGCAGCGAACCGGGACTAGGTCCCGAGCAGTACTTC. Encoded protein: CASSEPGLGPEQYF.

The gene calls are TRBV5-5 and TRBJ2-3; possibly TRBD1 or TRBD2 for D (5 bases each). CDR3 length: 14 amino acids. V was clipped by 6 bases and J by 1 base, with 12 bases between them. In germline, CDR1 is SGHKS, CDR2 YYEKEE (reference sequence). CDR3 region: CASTPLGGTDTQYF. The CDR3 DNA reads TGTGCCAGCACCCCTTTGGGGGGCACAGATACGCAGTATTTT.

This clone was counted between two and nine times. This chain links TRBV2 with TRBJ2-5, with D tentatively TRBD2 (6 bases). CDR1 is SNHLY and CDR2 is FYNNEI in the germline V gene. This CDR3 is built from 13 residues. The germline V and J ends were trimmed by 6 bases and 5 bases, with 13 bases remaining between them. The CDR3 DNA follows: TGTGCCAGCAGGGCAACTAGCAGTGAGACCCAGTACTTC. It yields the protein CASRATSSETQYF.

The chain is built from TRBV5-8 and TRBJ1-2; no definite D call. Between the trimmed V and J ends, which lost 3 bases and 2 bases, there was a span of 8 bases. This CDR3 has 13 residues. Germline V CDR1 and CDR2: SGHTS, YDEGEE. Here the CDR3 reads CASSYRGNYGYTF. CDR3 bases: TGTGCCAGCAGCTATCGGGGAAACTATGGCTACACCTTC.

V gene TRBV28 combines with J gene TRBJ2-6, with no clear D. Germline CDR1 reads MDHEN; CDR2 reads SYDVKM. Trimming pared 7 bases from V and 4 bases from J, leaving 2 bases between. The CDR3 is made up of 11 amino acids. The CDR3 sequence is CASKGANVLTF. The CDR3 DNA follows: TGTGCCAGCAAAGGGGCCAACGTCCTGACTTTC.

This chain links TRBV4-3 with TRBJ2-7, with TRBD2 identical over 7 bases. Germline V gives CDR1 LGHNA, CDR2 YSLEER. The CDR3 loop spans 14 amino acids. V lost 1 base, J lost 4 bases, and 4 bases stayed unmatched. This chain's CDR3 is CASSQALREYEQYF. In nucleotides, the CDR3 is TGCGCCAGCAGCCAAGCATTGCGGGAGTACGAGCAGTACTTC.

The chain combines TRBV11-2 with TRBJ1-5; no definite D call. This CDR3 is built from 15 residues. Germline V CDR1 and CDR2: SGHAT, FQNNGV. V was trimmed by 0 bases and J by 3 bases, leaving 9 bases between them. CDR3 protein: CASSLDPTPNQPQHF. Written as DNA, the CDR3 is TGTGCCAGCAGCTTAGACCCCACACCCAATCAGCCCCAGCATTTT. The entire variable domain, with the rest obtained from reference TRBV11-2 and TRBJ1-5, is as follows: EAGVAQSPRYKIIEKRQSVAFWCNPISGHATLYWYQQILGQGPKLLIQFQNNGVVDDSQLPKDRFSAERLKGVDSTLKIQPAKLEDSAVYLCASSLDPTPNQPQHFGDGTRLSIL.

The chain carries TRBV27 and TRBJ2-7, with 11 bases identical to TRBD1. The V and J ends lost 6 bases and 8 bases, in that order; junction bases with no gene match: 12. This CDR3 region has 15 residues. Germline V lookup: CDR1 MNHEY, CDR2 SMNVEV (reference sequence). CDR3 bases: TGTGCCAGCAGAAGTCGGGGACAGGGGGTTAGCAAGCAGTACTTC. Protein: CASRSRGQGVSKQYF.